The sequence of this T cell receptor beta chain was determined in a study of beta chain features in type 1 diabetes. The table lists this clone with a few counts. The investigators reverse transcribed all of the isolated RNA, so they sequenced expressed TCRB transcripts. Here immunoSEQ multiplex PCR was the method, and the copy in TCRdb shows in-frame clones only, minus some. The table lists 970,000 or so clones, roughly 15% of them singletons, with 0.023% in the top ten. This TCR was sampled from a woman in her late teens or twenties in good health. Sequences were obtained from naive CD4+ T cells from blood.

CDR3 in amino acids: CASSFGQHNEQFF. DNA for the CDR3: TGTGCCAGCAGTTTCGGCCAGCACAATGAGCAGTTCTTC. The chain recombines TRBV6-5 with TRBJ2-1, with D uncertain. CDR1 and CDR2 (germline): MNHEY, SVGAGI. CDR3 length: 13 amino acids. V lost 4 bases and J 5 bases, leaving 9 bases between the germline ends.